This paragraph covers one T cell receptor beta chain sequence. Its specificity is unknown. This sample also contains other DNA sequences that code for the same CDR3. The repertoire was sequenced with immunoSEQ multiplex PCR; TCRdb's copy has only in-frame clones and lacks some. Among fewer than 850,000 clones, about 96% were seen once, and the ten largest hold about 0.22%. The length of the CDR3 is 12 residues. Germline V gene data show CDR1 as SGHAT and CDR2 as FQNNGV. Trimming took off 4 bases at V and 0 bases at J, with 4 bases between the two ends. The naive CD8 subset, CD45RO-negative cells positively selected for CCR7, excluded terminally differentiated effector memory CD45RA+ cells. This entry is derived from a study of shared clonotypes between healthy human individuals. Study overall: CD8 memory received one plate per donor, CD8 naive two, CD4 memory three and CD4 naive three. Overall study results and limits: Generation probabilities were higher for clonotypes shared across all four sorted-subset donors than for unshared ones. Approximately 5% of naive CD4 clonotypes were shared across several donors.

The rearrangement joins TRBV11-2 to TRBJ2-7, with no clear D. The TCR sequence derives from a man aged 25 to 40 in good health. The sample taken for sequencing was naive CD8+ T cells sorted from blood. This CDR3 is CASSSRSYEQYF. DNA for the CDR3: TGTGCCAGCAGCTCCCGCTCCTACGAGCAGTACTTC.